These 17 T cell receptor beta chains came from one sample sequenced in a study of shared clonotypes between healthy human individuals. TCRdb's table, derived via immunoSEQ multiplex PCR, lists solely in-frame clones and lacks some. The sample has 450,000 to 500,000 clones, around 80% seen once. Material for sequencing was PBMCs. The receptors stem from a woman aged 35 to 49 in good health. Some clones in this sample may be carry-over from other donors' samples.

This clone has ten or more counts. The rearrangement links TRBV19 to TRBJ2-7; D might be TRBD1 (6 bases). Trimming removed 1 base at V and 1 base at J, with 11 bases between. The CDR3 has 15 residues. Germline V CDR1 and CDR2: LNHDA, SQIVND (reference sequence). Written as DNA, the CDR3 is TGTGCCAGTAGTATAGGAGGGGACACTTCCTACGAGCAGTACTTC. Its protein is CASSIGGDTSYEQYF. The whole variable domain, filled in from reference TRBV19 and TRBJ2-7, reads DGGITQSPKYLFRKEGQNVTLSCEQNLNHDAMYWYRQDPGQGLRLIYYSQIVNDFQKGDIAEGYSVSREKKESFPLTVTSAQKNPTAFYLCASSIGGDTSYEQYFGPGTRLTVT.

V and J are TRBV18 and TRBJ2-3; D remains ambiguous. Trimming cost V 1 base and J 0 bases, with 14 bases left between them. CDR3 size: 17 residues. Germline CDR1 and CDR2: KGHSH and LQKENI. CDR3 amino acids: CASSPQVRITSTDTQYF. CDR3 coding DNA: TGTGCCAGCTCACCACAAGTTCGGATCACTAGCACAGATACGCAGTATTTT.

The CDR3 is CASSERWESQPQHF. The CDR3 DNA sequence: TGTGCCAGCAGTGAAAGGTGGGAGAGTCAGCCCCAGCATTTT. The chain joins TRBV2 to TRBJ1-5; D unclear. This CDR3 is built from 14 residues. V was clipped by 2 bases and J by 6 bases, with 11 bases between them. Germline-derived CDR1 and CDR2 are SNHLY and FYNNEI.

This rearrangement joins TRBV4-2 to TRBJ2-5; 8 bases align to TRBD2. J lost 6 bases, V lost 1 base, and 4 bases had no gene match. The CDR3 sequence is 14 residues long. Per the germline V gene, CDR1 is LGHNA and CDR2 is YNFKEQ. The DNA of the CDR3 is TGTGCCAGCAGCCAAGGCCCGGGGGGGAAGACCCAGTACTTC. Its translation is CASSQGPGGKTQYF.

The chain combines TRBV18 with TRBJ1-1; D ambiguous. V lost 6 bases to trimming and J lost 4 bases, with 12 bases between them. The germline gives CDR1 KGHSH, CDR2 LQKENI. The CDR3 consists of 13 residues. The CDR3 DNA follows: TGTGCCAGCTCCTCGGACGGATTCACTGAAGCTTTCTTT. Translating gives CASSSDGFTEAFF.

V and J are TRBV9 and TRBJ2-7; D remains ambiguous. Per the germline V gene, CDR1 is SGDLS and CDR2 is YYNGEE. V shed 0 bases and J shed 6 bases, with 10 bases lying between them. This CDR3 contains 13 residues. The DNA for the CDR3 is TGTGCCAGCAGCGTAGCCGGGTCCGGCGAGCAGTACTTC. Its translation is CASSVAGSGEQYF.

As regards this clone: Possible read error: a much larger clone is one base away. The rearrangement uses TRBV6-5 and TRBJ2-7, with TRBD1 identical over 7 bases. Germline CDR1 reads MNHEY; CDR2 reads SVGAGI. The CDR3 loop spans 14 amino acids. Unmatched junction bases numbered 6, after V lost 6 bases and J lost 1 base. CDR3 residues: CASSPRQGSYEQYF. The CDR3 DNA reads TGTGCCAGCAGCCCCCGACAGGGATCCTACGAGCAGTACTTC.

This clone has only a few counts. The rearrangement links TRBV2 to TRBJ2-1; 10 bases fit TRBD2. V gave up 4 bases and J gave up 6 bases; unmatched junction bases: 3. The germline CDR1 and CDR2 sequences are SNHLY and FYNNEI. This CDR3 is built from 14 residues. For the CDR3, the DNA is TGTGCCAGCAGTGGCCTAGCGGGAGTCAATGAGCAGTTCTTC. Residues: CASSGLAGVNEQFF. Supplemented by reference TRBV2 and TRBJ2-1, the full variable domain reads EPEVTQTPSHQVTQMGQEVILRCVPISNHLYFYWYRQILGQKVEFLVSFYNNEISEKSEIFDDQFSVERPDGSNFTLKIRSTKLEDSAMYFCASSGLAGVNEQFFGPGTRLTVL.

This clone was picked up a small number of times. The V call is TRBV28, the J call TRBJ2-7; weak D call: TRBD1 (5 bases). Between the trimmed V and J ends, which lost 9 bases and 2 bases, there was a span of 14 bases. This CDR3 contains 13 residues. Germline assignment: CDR1 MDHEN and CDR2 SYDVKM. CDR3 DNA: TGTGCCAGTAGGGGCATGTGGGCCTACGAGCAGTACTTC. Its translation: CASRGMWAYEQYF. The whole variable domain, filled in from reference TRBV28 and TRBJ2-7, reads DVKVTQSSRYLVKRTGEKVFLECVQDMDHENMFWYRQDPGLGLRLIYFSYDVKMKEKGDIPEGYSVSREKKERFSLILESASTNQTSMYLCASRGMWAYEQYFGPGTRLTVT.

This clone has only one observation. The J gene is TRBJ1-1, the V gene TRBV7-8, with a tentative D call TRBD1 (6 bases). CDR3 length: 13 amino acids. Germline assignment: CDR1 SGHVS and CDR2 FQNEAQ. Trimming pared 8 bases from V and 1 base from J, leaving 11 bases between. The CDR3 here is CASFGGWNTEAFF. The DNA for the CDR3 is TGTGCCAGCTTCGGGGGCTGGAACACTGAAGCTTTCTTT. Full variable domain (rest looked up from reference TRBV7-8 and TRBJ1-1): GAGVSQSPRYKVAKRGQDVALRCDPISGHVSLFWYQQALGQGPEFLTYFQNEAQLDKSGLPSDRFFAERPEGSVSTLKIQRTQQEDSAVYLCASFGGWNTEAFFGQGTRLTVV.

This chain links TRBV30 with TRBJ1-5, with a possible D match to TRBD1 (5 bases). Germline-derived CDR1 and CDR2 are GTSNPN and SVGIG (reference sequence). V was trimmed by 5 bases and J by 9 bases, leaving 17 bases between them. The CDR3 spans 13 residues. CDR3 sequence: CAWDQRGLGPQHF. In nucleotides, the CDR3 is TGTGCCTGGGACCAGCGGGGGTTAGGGCCCCAGCATTTT. Full variable domain (remainder filled in from reference TRBV30 and TRBJ1-5): SQTIHQWPATLVQPVGSPLSLECTVEGTSNPNLYWYRQAAGRGLQLLFYSVGIGQISSEVPQNLSASRPQDRQFILSSKKLLLSDSGFYLCAWDQRGLGPQHFGDGTRLSIL.

This clone was counted once. The genes are TRBV9 and TRBJ1-2; TRBD1 agrees at 7 bases. The CDR3 covers 11 residues. Losses at the gene ends were 6 bases for V and 8 bases for J; bases not matched to a gene: 4. Germline lookup yields CDR1 SGDLS and CDR2 YYNGEE. The CDR3 is CASKGAGGYTF. CDR3 coding DNA: TGTGCCAGCAAGGGGGCGGGAGGCTACACCTTC.

The gene calls are TRBV7-2 and TRBJ2-5, with 7 bases matching TRBD2. Germline V gene lookup returns CDR1 SGHTA and CDR2 FQGNSA. The J segment lost 4 bases and the V segment lost 5 bases, leaving 10 bases of the junction unmatched. The CDR3 length is 15 residues. The CDR3, as DNA: TGTGCCAGCAGCCTACAGAAACTAGCGCGAGAGACCCAGTACTTC. This encodes CASSLQKLARETQYF.

The chain uses TRBV28 and TRBJ1-1, with D perhaps matching TRBD1 (6 bases). V lost 6 bases and J 1 base, leaving 12 bases between the germline ends. Germline CDR1 and CDR2: MDHEN and SYDVKM. The CDR3 sequence is 14 residues long. For the CDR3, the DNA is TGTGCCAGCAGGCTTCAGGGGACGAACACTGAAGCTTTCTTT. As protein: CASRLQGTNTEAFF.

V usage is TRBV5-4 and J usage is TRBJ1-4; TRBD1 aligns across 8 bases. The CDR3 covers 14 residues. With V trimmed by 4 bases and J by 8 bases, 7 bases remained unmatched. Germline V gives CDR1 SGHNT, CDR2 YYREEE (reference sequence). The CDR3 loop reads CASSAGQAFEKLFF. The CDR3 coding sequence is TGTGCCAGCAGCGCGGGACAGGCTTTCGAAAAACTGTTTTTT.

This sequence joins TRBV6-1 and TRBJ2-5; the match to TRBD2 covers 11 bases. Germline V gene sequence: CDR1 MNHNS, CDR2 SASEGT. V shed 4 bases, J shed 5 bases, and the junction held 3 bases outside the gene matches. The CDR3 runs to 14 residues. CDR3 bases: TGTGCCAGCAGTGTTGTAGCGGGAGGGGAGACCCAGTACTTC. It translates to CASSVVAGGETQYF.

V and J are TRBV15 and TRBJ2-1; 10 positions match TRBD2. After removal of 0 bases from V and 10 bases from J, the junction contained 9 bases not matched to a gene. Germline values: CDR1 LNHNV, CDR2 YYDKDF (reference sequence). The CDR3 length is 16 residues. DNA for the CDR3: TGTGCCACCAGCAGAGATGGAACTAGCGGGATTCGGGAGCAGTTCTTC. This encodes CATSRDGTSGIREQFF.